The clone carrying this T cell receptor beta chain was seen repeatedly, ten times or more. Its specificity is unknown. This sample is part of a study of T cell repertoires in cytomegalovirus infection. Study details: An indication of both CMV infection and matching HLA type came from public TCR beta signatures. The study's findings and limits: Carriers of CMV and the relevant HLA type were discriminated by public TCR beta frequency. HLA-C-restricted TCR beta clonotypes specific for CMV led the ex vivo response.

This CDR3 comprises 15 residues. Per the germline V gene, CDR1 is MGHRA and CDR2 is YSYEKL. The J segment lost 4 bases and the V segment lost 2 bases, leaving 4 bases of the junction unmatched. TCRdb itself ran the reads through MiXCR, one entry per CDR3 protein. The sample carries 60,000 to 75,000 distinct CDR3 sequences, under 4.5% recorded once. The sample taken for sequencing was PBMCs. The TCR originated in a human donor in good health (CMV status not recorded). Some clones in this sample may be carry-over from other donors' samples. The genes are TRBV4-1 and TRBJ1-2, with 10 bases matching TRBD1. Here the CDR3 reads CASSQRQGAGYGYTF. DNA of the CDR3: TGCGCCAGCAGCCAAAGACAGGGGGCAGGCTATGGCTACACCTTC.